This T cell receptor (beta chain) derives from a study of blood T cell repertoires in COVID-19. TCRdb's table, derived via immunoSEQ multiplex PCR, lists solely in-frame clones and lacks some. The table has fewer than 350,000 clones, 85% seen once; the top ten hold 2% to 3%. This clone came up once. This receptor was identified in a woman aged 45-65 years who had recovered from COVID-19. Sequencing was done on a sample of PBMCs or T cells enriched from blood (not recorded which).

In nucleotides, the CDR3 is TGTGCCAGCAGCGTAGGTTCTGGGGCAGGGAGGGGTATTTCTGAAGCTTTCTTT. Its translation is CASSVGSGAGRGISEAFF. The J gene is TRBJ1-1, the V gene TRBV9; D possibly corresponds to TRBD1 (5 bases). The CDR3 totals 18 residues. Trimming cost V 0 bases and J 6 bases, with 24 bases left between them. The V gene's germline CDR1 is SGDLS and CDR2 YYNGEE.